This record covers a single T cell receptor beta chain. What it binds is unknown. The CDR3 is 15 amino acids. The ends were cut back, 0 bases at V and 0 bases at J, with 6 bases in the middle. The germline CDR1 and CDR2 sequences are LGHDT and YNNKEL (reference sequence). The data stem from a study of CD8 T cells in Susac syndrome. Study summary: Patients with Susac syndrome had blood drawn and were at that point therapy-naive, on corticosteroids, or on intravenous immunoglobulin alone.

Regarding the study as a whole: TEMRA cells and active patients showed peak Susac CD8+ clonal expansion.

Reverse transcription of about 0.45 to 1 ug RNA was carried out with random hexamers. Across 54 Vbeta and 13 Jbeta, TCR beta CDR3 was amplified with immunoSEQ multiplex PCR. TCRdb ran MiXCR on the immunoSEQ multiplex PCR reads and lists one entry per CDR3 protein. The table includes roughly 100,000 distinct CDR3 sequences, roughly 95% detected once. The diagnostic criteria for definite or probable disease, as recently defined, were met by the patients with Susac syndrome. The clonotype originates from a human donor with Susac syndrome. The sample was CD8+ T cells from PBMCs. This chain links TRBV3-1 with TRBJ2-1; D gene ambiguous. The CDR3 loop reads CASSQEISSYNEQFF. The CDR3 coding sequence is TGTGCCAGCAGCCAAGAAATCAGCTCCTACAATGAGCAGTTCTTC.